The clone carrying this T cell receptor (beta chain) appeared a few times. Its antigen is currently unknown. TCRdb analysed the 5' RACE reads with MiXCR anew, one entry per CDR3 protein. Here the sample spans approximately 300,000 distinct CDR3 sequences, about 11% being singletons. The data were taken from a study of T cells after yellow fever vaccination. For the study at large: For low cell numbers, libraries were made with SMART-Seq v4 Ultra Low Input.

The V segment lost 6 bases and the J segment 5 bases; nucleotides outside the gene matches: 9. CDR3 size: 14 residues. Germline V CDR1 and CDR2: LGHNT, FRNRAP. Findings and caveats of the study: Subsequent to the booster, the majority of primary-vaccination clones reappeared (96% CD4, roughly 90% CD8). The secondary T-cell response peaked on day 5, not day 15, but was weaker.

Sequencing was performed on CD4+ T cells sorted from PBMCs, taken 45 days after the yellow fever booster vaccination. The TCR was taken from a man aged 18 to 35 who received the YFV17D yellow fever vaccine. The chain is built from TRBV12-5 and TRBJ2-5, with 7 bases identical to TRBD1. CDR3 region: CASGTGQRGETQYF. The CDR3 DNA reads as TGTGCTAGTGGGACGGGACAGCGAGGGGAGACCCAGTACTTC. The full variable domain, completed using reference TRBV12-5 and TRBJ2-5, is DARVTQTPRHKVTEMGQEVTMRCQPILGHNTVFWYRQTMMQGLELLAYFRNRAPLDDSGMPKDRFSAEMPDATLATLKIQPSEPRDSAVYFCASGTGQRGETQYFGPGTRLLVL.